A selection of T cell receptor beta chains follows, all from one sample in a study of cytomegalovirus exposure and HLA in healthy donors. Profiling relied on immunoSEQ multiplex PCR, and the TCRdb table lists in-frame clones only, not all of them. The table records fewer than 80,000 clones, nearly 96% of them present only once. Sequenced: PBMCs. These receptor sequences come from a woman younger than 30 in good health and CMV-seropositive. Each CDR3 is given with its conserved first and last residue. The D gene is left open where the match is weak. The size field is filled for only some rows; it gives once, few, many or a size class.

j_call	clone_size	d_call	v_call	cdr3_nt	cdr3_aa
TRBJ1-1	-	TRBD1	TRBV5-1	TGCGCCAGCAGCTTGGTTGAGGGGGCGTGGGGGAGGAGAACTGAAGCTTTCTTT	CASSLVEGAWGRRTEAFF
TRBJ1-1	-	-	TRBV7-8	TGTGCCAGCAGCCATCCTGTCACAGGGTACGCTTTCTTT	CASSHPVTGYAFF
TRBJ2-2	-	-	TRBV25-1	TGTGCCAGCAGTGAATTGTGGGGGCAGACCGGGGAGCTGTTTTTT	CASSELWGQTGELFF
TRBJ2-2	-	TRBD2	TRBV9	TGTGCCAGCAGCGTAGACGGGGGAGGGCCGGTCGGGGAGCTGTTTTTT	CASSVDGGGPVGELFF
TRBJ2-1	-	-	TRBV6-5	TGTGCCAGCACCTCCGGGATGGGGTACAATGAGCAGTTCTTC	CASTSGMGYNEQFF
TRBJ1-4	-	-	TRBV6-6	TGTGCCAGCAGGGGGCCCTTTGCAACTAATGAAAAACTGTTTTTT	CASRGPFATNEKLFF
TRBJ2-7	once	-	TRBV11-3	TGTGCCAGCAGCTTAGGGGCCCCGTGGGCTCCCCGTACGTTAGACGAGCAGTACTTC	CASSLGAPWAPRTLDEQYF
TRBJ2-3	-	TRBD2	TRBV7-3	TGTGCCAGCAGCCTCCTAGCGGGAGGGGCCGATACGCAGTATTTT	CASSLLAGGADTQYF
TRBJ2-5	-	-	TRBV28	TGTGCCAGCAGTTTAAACCTGGTAAGGCCCTCGGAGGAGACCCAGTACTTC	CASSLNLVRPSEETQYF
TRBJ1-2	-	TRBD1	TRBV27	TGTGCCAGCAGTTTATCGTCAGGGGGAAATGGCTACACCTTC	CASSLSSGGNGYTF
TRBJ2-7	-	-	TRBV19	TGTGCCAGTAGACCAGGGGCAGGGAGTTGGGAGCAGTACTTC	CASRPGAGSWEQYF
TRBJ2-4	-	TRBD1	TRBV28	TGTGCCAGCAGGACAAGAGGGACAGGCGTACTAGCCAAAAACATTCAGTACTTC	CASRTRGTGVLAKNIQYF
TRBJ2-3	-	TRBD2	TRBV2	TGTGCCAGCAGAAGGGACCTAGCGGACACGCAGTATTTT	CASRRDLADTQYF
TRBJ2-1	-	-	TRBV30	TGTGCGAGTATGAGAGAGGTTTTGAATGAGCAGTTCTTC	CASMREVLNEQFF
TRBJ1-3	-	TRBD1	TRBV7-9	TGTGCCAGCAGCTTAGCGCGGACAGGGTTAGGAGACACCATATATTTT	CASSLARTGLGDTIYF
TRBJ2-3	-	-	TRBV27	TGTGCCAGCAGTTTATCTTGGTTGTTGGGGCCGAGCACAGATACGCAGTATTTT	CASSLSWLLGPSTDTQYF
TRBJ2-7	-	TRBD1	TRBV19	TGTGCCAGTAGTATCGGGACAGGGAACTACGAGCAGTACTTC	CASSIGTGNYEQYF
TRBJ2-1	-	-	TRBV7-2	TGTGCCAGCAGCTTCTACGGGGGTTACAATGAGCAGTTCTTC	CASSFYGGYNEQFF
TRBJ2-7	-	TRBD2	TRBV11-2	TGTGCCAGCAGCTTAGTGACTAGCGGGATGGGCGAGCAGTACTTC	CASSLVTSGMGEQYF
TRBJ2-7	-	-	TRBV7-8	TGTGCCAGCAGCTTATTCTCCCAGGGCTCCCGCGAGCAGTACTTC	CASSLFSQGSREQYF
TRBJ2-6	-	-	TRBV4-3	TGCGCCAGCAGCCAATCTTCTGTAGCTGGGGCCAACGTCCTGACTTTC	CASSQSSVAGANVLTF
TRBJ2-2	-	-	TRBV14	TGTGCCAGCAGTTTCGACATCACGAACACCGGGGAGCTGTTTTTT	CASSFDITNTGELFF
TRBJ2-7	-	TRBD1	TRBV7-2	TGTGCCAGCAGCCGGGACAGCTCCTACGAGCAGTACTTC	CASSRDSSYEQYF
TRBJ2-2	-	TRBD2	TRBV4-2	TGTGCCAGCAGCCAAGATCTAGCGGGCACCGGGGAGCTGTTTTTT	CASSQDLAGTGELFF
TRBJ2-7	-	-	TRBV9	TGTGCCAGCAGCGTAGGGGAGACCTACGAGCAGTACTTC	CASSVGETYEQYF
TRBJ2-1	-	TRBD2	TRBV27	TGTGCCAGCTTACCCTTTACCGGGACTAGAGAGTACAATGAGCAGTTCTTC	CASLPFTGTREYNEQFF
TRBJ2-7	-	-	TRBV9	TGTGCCAGCAGCCGCGACACCGACTACGAGCAGTACTTC	CASSRDTDYEQYF
TRBJ2-3	-	-	TRBV6-5	TGTGCCAGCAGTTATTACAGGACAAACACAGATACGCAGTATTTT	CASSYYRTNTDTQYF
TRBJ2-3	once	-	TRBV28	TGTGCCAGCAGTTTTCGGGTGACAGATACGCAGTATTTT	CASSFRVTDTQYF
TRBJ1-5	few	TRBD1	TRBV30	TGTGCCTGGAGTGTAGGGACAGGGGAAGGAGAGCCCCAGCATTTT	CAWSVGTGEGEPQHF
TRBJ2-7	-	TRBD2	TRBV15	TGTGCCACCAGCAGAGTTAGCGGGAGTGAAGAGCAGTACTTC	CATSRVSGSEEQYF